The 27 T cell receptor beta chains presented below share a single source sample, sequenced in a study of cytomegalovirus exposure and HLA in healthy donors. The PCR employed 60 Vbeta primers together with 13 Jbeta primers. Clones were read by immunoSEQ multiplex PCR, and TCRdb kept only the in-frame ones, dropping some. The data show nearly 65,000 clones, with roughly two thirds seen just once and about 5% held by the top ten. Sequenced: PBMCs. These receptors were obtained from a man between 45 and 60 years old in good health and CMV-seronegative.

V is TRBV10-3 and J is TRBJ1-4; TRBD1 matches at 8 bases. The CDR3 covers 17 residues. Losses at the gene ends were 0 bases for V and 14 bases for J; bases not matched to a gene: 17. Germline lookup yields CDR1 ENHRY and CDR2 SYGVKD. CDR3 in amino acids: CAISESKGRGFGTGLFF. The CDR3 region has the DNA TGTGCCATCAGTGAGTCGAAAGGCCGGGGATTCGGGACAGGTCTGTTTTTT.

The J gene is TRBJ1-2, the V gene TRBV7-2; TRBD1 matches at 10 bases. V gave up 3 bases and J gave up 8 bases; unmatched junction bases: 3. The length of the CDR3 is 13 residues. The V gene's germline CDR1 is SGHTA and CDR2 FQGNSA. For the CDR3, the DNA is TGTGCCAGCAGCTTTAGACAGGGGGCCGGCTACACCTTC. This encodes CASSFRQGAGYTF.

This clone was detected only a few times. The genes are TRBV5-4 and TRBJ2-1; TRBD2 aligns across 13 bases. The CDR3 extends over 18 amino acids. In germline, CDR1 is SGHNT, CDR2 YYREEE (reference sequence). V lost 4 bases to trimming and J lost 3 bases; unmatched junction nucleotides: 10. The CDR3 loop reads CASSEGTSGAPLYNEQFF. Written as DNA, the CDR3 is TGTGCCAGCAGCGAAGGGACTAGCGGGGCCCCCCTCTACAATGAGCAGTTCTTC.

This clone was found a few times. This chain joins TRBV2 and TRBJ1-6; 10 positions match TRBD1. Looked up from germline, CDR1 is SNHLY and CDR2 is FYNNEI. The trim removed 6 bases at V and 8 bases at J, leaving 10 bases unmatched. This CDR3 is 16 amino acids long. The CDR3 DNA sequence: TGTGCCAGCAGAACGGACAGGGGGTATGTTGATTCACCCCTCCACTTT. Amino acid sequence: CASRTDRGYVDSPLHF.

The chain couples TRBV7-8 to TRBJ2-3, with D possibly TRBD1 on 5 matching bases. The length of the CDR3 is 14 residues. Per the germline V gene, CDR1 is SGHVS and CDR2 is FQNEAQ. The V end was cut by 1 base, the J end by 6 bases, with 11 bases between. In nucleotides, the CDR3 is TGTGCCAGCAGCTTAGAGGGGTTTTGGGATACGCAGTATTTT. This encodes CASSLEGFWDTQYF.

The rearrangement uses TRBV5-1 and TRBJ2-1, with a tentative D call TRBD2 (5 bases). Germline CDR1 reads SGHRS; CDR2 reads YFSETQ. V dropped 4 bases and J dropped 0 bases, with 8 bases sitting between them. The CDR3 has 14 amino acids. The CDR3 is CASSKEASYNEQFF. The CDR3 DNA sequence: TGCGCCAGCAGCAAGGAGGCCTCCTACAATGAGCAGTTCTTC.

The chain has TRBV10-3 and TRBJ1-2; the D gene is possibly TRBD1 (5 bases). CDR3 length: 12 amino acids. The V gene lost 10 bases and the J gene lost 2 bases, with 11 bases spanning the gap. Germline CDR1 reads ENHRY; CDR2 reads SYGVKD. CDR3 region: CATQDKNYGYTF. Written as DNA, the CDR3 is TGTGCCACCCAGGACAAGAACTATGGCTACACCTTC.

This CDR3 reads CASSPANRDTEAFF. CDR3 bases: TGTGCCAGCAGCCCGGCCAACCGGGACACTGAAGCTTTCTTT. V is TRBV11-3 and J is TRBJ1-1, with no clear D. This CDR3 contains 14 residues. V lost 5 bases and J lost 3, with 13 bases in between. The germline V gene encodes CDR1 SGHNT and CDR2 YENEEA.

The chain uses TRBV6-1 and TRBJ2-1; 10 nucleotides agree with TRBD2. The V gene's germline CDR1 is MNHNS and CDR2 SASEGT. The CDR3 has 15 residues. The J segment lost 10 bases and the V segment lost 9 bases, leaving 15 bases of the junction unmatched. The CDR3 DNA follows: TGTGCCAGTGGGGCAGGGAGCGGGGGGGTACAGGAGCAGTTCTTC. It codes for CASGAGSGGVQEQFF.

This clone was detected a few times. This chain connects TRBV6-1 to TRBJ1-1, with D possibly being TRBD1 (6 bases). Germline CDR1 reads MNHNS; CDR2 reads SASEGT. The CDR3 is made up of 14 amino acids. The V end lost 6 bases, the J end lost 1 base, and 12 bases lay between the germline ends. Written as DNA, the CDR3 is TGTGCCAGCAGAGGACAGTCTCCGAACACTGAAGCTTTCTTT. Protein product: CASRGQSPNTEAFF.

The chain recombines TRBV27 with TRBJ2-5; 7 positions agree with TRBD1. The J call could be wrong; TRBJ2-7 is a better fit for the DNA end. The CDR3 totals 14 residues. Looked up from germline, CDR1 is MNHEY and CDR2 is SMNVEV (reference sequence). CDR3: CASSTGVSPGEQYF. The DNA of the CDR3 is TGTGCCAGCAGCACAGGGGTATCGCCTGGCGAGCAGTACTTC.

The chain links TRBV19 to TRBJ2-7, with 10 bases fitting TRBD1. Per germline, CDR1 LNHDA and CDR2 SQIVND (reference sequence). CDR3 length equals 15 residues. J lost 0 bases, V lost 5 bases, and 4 bases had no gene match. The CDR3 nucleotides read TGTGCCAGTAGTCCCCGACAGGGGGCCTCCTACGAGCAGTACTTC. Its protein is CASSPRQGASYEQYF.

This clone showed up just a few times. The chain combines TRBV10-3 with TRBJ2-7; 7 bases are a match to TRBD2. Losses at the gene ends were 7 bases for V and 1 base for J; bases not matched to a gene: 7. Germline lookup yields CDR1 ENHRY and CDR2 SYGVKD. CDR3 length equals 14 residues. CDR3 bases: TGTGCCATCAAGGGGCTCGGGGGGTCCTACGAGCAGTACTTC. Translating gives CAIKGLGGSYEQYF.

This clone has just a few counts. The chain couples TRBV6-1 to TRBJ1-4, with D possibly being TRBD1 (5 bases). V dropped 4 bases and J dropped 8 bases, with 17 bases sitting between them. CDR1 and CDR2 from the germline V gene are MNHNS and SASEGT. The CDR3 contains 15 residues. The CDR3 reads CASSVSVVGGEKLFF. In nucleotides, the CDR3 is TGTGCCAGCAGTGTCTCTGTGGTCGGGGGGGAAAAACTGTTTTTT.

The chain couples TRBV2 to TRBJ1-2, with a possible D match to TRBD1 (5 bases). The CDR3 sequence is 12 residues long. CDR1 and CDR2 (germline): SNHLY, FYNNEI. V gave up 5 bases and J gave up 13 bases, with 17 bases separating them. DNA for the CDR3: TGTGCCAGCAGTCCTATGACGGGGGACTGCACCTTC. Residues: CASSPMTGDCTF.

A single count supports this clone. The rearrangement uses TRBV6-1 and TRBJ2-2; 7 positions match TRBD1. This CDR3 is built from 14 residues. Trimming at V came to 6 bases and at J to 5 bases, leaving 6 bases not matched to a gene. Germline lookup yields CDR1 MNHNS and CDR2 SASEGT. CDR3 DNA: TGTGCCAGCAGAGCCGACAGGGAAACCGGGGAGCTGTTTTTT. Translating it yields CASRADRETGELFF.

The chain combines TRBV10-3 with TRBJ2-1; 9 nucleotides align to TRBD1. V lost 4 bases and J lost 7; bases outside the gene matches: 5. Per the germline V gene, CDR1 is ENHRY and CDR2 is SYGVKD. The CDR3 is 14 amino acids. The CDR3 is CAISGGQGLNEQFF. CDR3 sequence (DNA): TGTGCCATCAGTGGGGGACAGGGTTTAAATGAGCAGTTCTTC.

V usage is TRBV11-2 and J usage is TRBJ1-1; 7 nucleotides align to TRBD1. Germline lookup yields CDR1 SGHAT and CDR2 FQNNGV. The junction had 11 bases not matched to a gene; V was cut back by 2 bases and J by 5 bases. This CDR3 is built from 16 residues. The CDR3 reads CASSLNYRGYRTEAFF. For the CDR3, the DNA is TGTGCCAGCAGCTTAAATTACAGGGGCTATCGGACTGAAGCTTTCTTT.

This chain uses TRBV6-5 with TRBJ1-1; D not resolved. Trimming took 0 bases from V and 6 from J, leaving 11 bases between them. Germline CDR1 is MNHEY and CDR2 is SVGAGI. This CDR3 is 14 amino acids long. The CDR3 coding sequence is TGTGCCAGCAGTTACTCGACCCCGGGATCTGAAGCTTTCTTT. It codes for CASSYSTPGSEAFF.

The chain recombines TRBV5-4 with TRBJ1-2, with D possibly being TRBD1 (5 bases). The V and J ends lost 2 bases and 2 bases respectively, with 7 bases between them. This CDR3 region has 13 residues. CDR1 SGHNT and CDR2 YYREEE come from the germline V gene (reference sequence). The CDR3 DNA sequence: TGTGCCAGCAGCTTTCGGGGGAACTATGGCTACACCTTC. The encoded protein is CASSFRGNYGYTF.

The CDR3, as DNA: TGTGCCAGCACCTCCCGGAGCTCCTATAATTCACCCCTCCACTTT. Translated: CASTSRSSYNSPLHF. The chain joins TRBV6-5 to TRBJ1-6, with D uncertain. The CDR3 runs 15 residues. From germline, CDR1 is MNHEY and CDR2 SVGAGI. The V gene lost 7 bases and the J gene lost 0 bases, with 10 bases spanning the gap.

This clone has just a few counts. Other DNA sequences in this sample translate to the same CDR3. The chain links TRBV5-1 to TRBJ1-2, with TRBD1 matching over 8 bases. This CDR3 region has 13 residues. Germline-derived CDR1 and CDR2 are SGHRS and YFSETQ. The V gene end was trimmed by 4 bases and the J gene end by 2 bases; junction bases not matched to a gene: 1. The CDR3 region has the DNA TGCGCCAGCAGCCGGGACAGGAACTATGGCTACACCTTC. Translation gives CASSRDRNYGYTF.

This rearrangement joins TRBV9 to TRBJ2-2; D may be TRBD2 (6 bases). The CDR3 is 16 amino acids. V was cut by 0 bases and J by 1 base, with 10 bases left in between. The germline CDR1 and CDR2 sequences are SGDLS and YYNGEE. Written as DNA, the CDR3 is TGTGCCAGCAGCGTAGATCCGGGGGTGAACACCGGGGAGCTGTTTTTT. Its translation: CASSVDPGVNTGELFF.

The chain has TRBV4-1 and TRBJ2-1; the match to TRBD1 covers 7 bases. The CDR3 runs to 16 residues. With V trimmed by 0 bases and J by 6 bases, 8 bases remained unmatched. Looked up from germline, CDR1 is MGHRA and CDR2 is YSYEKL. This chain's CDR3 is CASSQDQQGWGNEQFF. DNA of the CDR3: TGCGCCAGCAGCCAAGATCAACAGGGGTGGGGCAATGAGCAGTTCTTC.

CDR3 residues: CASSYSQGARYGYTF. The CDR3 DNA reads TGTGCCAGCAGTTACTCACAGGGGGCGCGATATGGCTACACCTTC. This sequence joins TRBV6-5 and TRBJ1-2; 9 bases fit TRBD1. Germline V gene lookup returns CDR1 MNHEY and CDR2 SVGAGI. The CDR3 loop spans 15 amino acids. J gave up 5 bases and V 0 bases, and 4 bases lay outside the gene matches.

The rearrangement links TRBV19 to TRBJ1-1; D is ambiguous. Germline V CDR1 and CDR2: LNHDA, SQIVND (reference sequence). Trimming removed 5 bases at V and 7 bases at J, with 11 bases between. CDR3 length: 12 amino acids. CDR3 sequence reads: CASSPGVIEAFF. DNA for the CDR3: TGTGCCAGTAGTCCGGGAGTAATTGAAGCTTTCTTT. The full variable domain, in which reference TRBV19 and TRBJ1-1 provide the parts outside the CDR3, is DGGITQSPKYLFRKEGQNVTLSCEQNLNHDAMYWYRQDPGQGLRLIYYSQIVNDFQKGDIAEGYSVSREKKESFPLTVTSAQKNPTAFYLCASSPGVIEAFFGQGTRLTVV.

The chain uses TRBV21-1 and TRBJ1-1. TRBV21-1 is a pseudogene segment. CDR3 length: 14 residues. CDR3 residues: CASSKDAGNTEAFF. CDR3 nucleotides: TGTGCCAGCAGCAAAGACGCGGGAAACACTGAAGCTTTCTTT.